This passage covers 24 T cell receptor beta chains from one sample sequenced in a study of cytomegalovirus exposure and HLA in healthy donors. Libraries were prepared by immunoSEQ multiplex PCR; TCRdb keeps only in-frame clonotypes and omits some of them. The sample comprises fewer than 200,000 clones, around nine tenths of which are singletons, and 1.4% rests with the top ten. Sequencing was performed on PBMCs. The receptor set was obtained from a woman in her 30s in good health and CMV-seronegative.

V and J are TRBV5-1 and TRBJ2-5; no clear D. Trimming shortened V by 7 bases and J by 5 bases, and 15 bases separated the two germline ends. This CDR3 has 13 amino acids. The germline CDR1 and CDR2 sequences are SGHRS and YFSETQ. CDR3 coding DNA: TGCGCCAGCCGAGAGGTCTCTGGGGAGACCCAGTACTTC. Its translation: CASREVSGETQYF.

The chain couples TRBV19 to TRBJ1-5, with 8 positions matching TRBD1. Losses at the gene ends were 11 bases for V and 7 bases for J; bases not matched to a gene: 7. This CDR3 is 12 amino acids long. The V gene's germline CDR1 is LNHDA and CDR2 SQIVND (reference sequence). CDR3 region: CAGTGYSQPQHF. The CDR3 DNA reads as TGTGCCGGGACAGGTTATTCCCAGCCCCAGCATTTT. Supplemented by reference TRBV19 and TRBJ1-5, the full variable domain reads DGGITQSPKYLFRKEGQNVTLSCEQNLNHDAMYWYRQDPGQGLRLIYYSQIVNDFQKGDIAEGYSVSREKKESFPLTVTSAQKNPTAFYLCAGTGYSQPQHFGDGTRLSIL.

V and J are TRBV2 and TRBJ1-4; TRBD1 might be the D (5 bases). CDR3 length: 13 amino acids. The V gene's germline CDR1 is SNHLY and CDR2 FYNNEI. V gave up 8 bases and J gave up 4 bases, with 11 bases separating them. CDR3 amino acids: CASGSGNNEKLFF. The CDR3 DNA reads as TGTGCCAGCGGGTCAGGGAATAATGAAAAACTGTTTTTT.

The chain carries TRBV5-4 and TRBJ2-1; perhaps TRBD2 as D (6 bases). The V and J ends lost 4 bases and 6 bases respectively, with 11 bases between them. The CDR3 extends over 13 amino acids. Germline CDR1 and CDR2: SGHNT and YYREEE (reference sequence). The CDR3 DNA follows: TGTGCCAGCAGCCCTAGAGCGGGCAATGAGCAGTTCTTC. It translates to CASSPRAGNEQFF.

This clone came up a few times. The J gene is TRBJ1-2, the V gene TRBV5-5; D unresolved. The germline V gene has CDR1 SGHKS and CDR2 YYEKEE (reference sequence). V was shortened by 0 bases and J by 6 bases, with 12 bases between the two germline ends. CDR3 length: 14 residues. CDR3 DNA sequence: TGTGCCAGCAGCTTGGAAACTTCTGTCGATGGCTACACCTTC. Residues: CASSLETSVDGYTF. Based on the CDR3 plus reference TRBV5-5 and TRBJ1-2, the full variable domain is DAGVTQSPTHLIKTRGQQVTLRCSPISGHKSVSWYQQVLGQGPQFIFQYYEKEERGRGNFPDRFSARQFPNYSSELNVNALLLGDSALYLCASSLETSVDGYTFGSGTRLTVV.

V and J are TRBV6-6 and TRBJ2-7, with D possibly matching TRBD1 (5 bases). CDR1 and CDR2 (germline): MNHNY, SVGAGI (reference sequence). V lost 4 bases and J 2 bases, leaving 18 bases between the germline ends. The CDR3 contains 16 residues. The CDR3 DNA reads TGTGCCAGCAGTTCCCCGAAGACAGCAAGACCCTACGAGCAGTACTTC. It codes for CASSSPKTARPYEQYF.

This chain links TRBV27 with TRBJ2-2, with 11 bases aligning to TRBD1. After removal of 5 bases from V and 6 bases from J, the junction contained 5 bases not matched to a gene. The length of the CDR3 is 15 residues. In germline, CDR1 is MNHEY, CDR2 SMNVEV (reference sequence). CDR3 DNA: TGTGCCAGCAGTAGGACAGGGGGCGGATCCGGGGAGCTGTTTTTT. This encodes CASSRTGGGSGELFF.

The chain couples TRBV19 to TRBJ1-6; D might be TRBD1 (6 bases). CDR3 length: 15 residues. Germline V lookup: CDR1 LNHDA, CDR2 SQIVND (reference sequence). V dropped 3 bases and J dropped 7 bases, with 13 bases sitting between them. The CDR3, as DNA: TGTGCCAGTAGTATTTCAGGGGCCGCCAATTCACCCCTCCACTTT. It specifies CASSISGAANSPLHF.

This sequence joins TRBV7-8 and TRBJ2-7, with 7 positions matching TRBD2. This CDR3 is 15 amino acids long. Per the germline V gene, CDR1 is SGHVS and CDR2 is FQNEAQ. J gave up 2 bases and V 5 bases, and 9 bases lay outside the gene matches. CDR3 loop: CASSPRLGGTYEQYF. The CDR3 nucleotides read TGTGCCAGCAGCCCCCGTTTGGGAGGGACCTACGAGCAGTACTTC. Variable domain in full (rest from reference TRBV7-8 and TRBJ2-7): GAGVSQSPRYKVAKRGQDVALRCDPISGHVSLFWYQQALGQGPEFLTYFQNEAQLDKSGLPSDRFFAERPEGSVSTLKIQRTQQEDSAVYLCASSPRLGGTYEQYFGPGTRLTVT.

The V gene is TRBV19, the J gene TRBJ1-2, with 7 bases aligning to TRBD1. The germline V gene encodes CDR1 LNHDA and CDR2 SQIVND (reference sequence). The V and J ends lost 1 base and 4 bases, in that order; junction bases with no gene match: 6. The CDR3 contains 15 residues. The CDR3 region has the DNA TGTGCCAGTAGTATAGTCGAAGGGGGCCCCTATGGCTACACCTTC. Translating it yields CASSIVEGGPYGYTF.

The rearrangement links TRBV5-1 to TRBJ2-1, with TRBD1 matching over 8 bases. Trimming at V came to 2 bases and at J to 0 bases, leaving 1 base not matched to a gene. The CDR3 covers 15 residues. In germline, CDR1 is SGHRS, CDR2 YFSETQ. In nucleotides, the CDR3 is TGCGCCAGCAGCTTCGGACAGGGCTCCTACAATGAGCAGTTCTTC. Its translation is CASSFGQGSYNEQFF.

The chain links TRBV5-1 to TRBJ1-2; 7 bases align to TRBD1. The V segment lost 0 bases and the J segment 2 bases; nucleotides outside the gene matches: 4. The CDR3 is 15 residues long. The V gene's germline CDR1 is SGHRS and CDR2 YFSETQ. The CDR3 nucleotides read TGCGCCAGCAGCTTGGGTGCAGGGGGAAACTATGGCTACACCTTC. It codes for CASSLGAGGNYGYTF.

The V gene is TRBV5-1, the J gene TRBJ1-1; possible D gene TRBD1, 6 bases. Looked up from germline, CDR1 is SGHRS and CDR2 is YFSETQ. The CDR3 contains 13 residues. Trimming cost V 3 bases and J 1 base, with 7 bases left between them. This CDR3 reads CASSWGQNTEAFF. Here the CDR3 DNA reads TGCGCCAGCAGCTGGGGACAGAACACTGAAGCTTTCTTT.

The chain combines TRBV19 with TRBJ2-3; D not resolved. Trimming stripped 3 bases from V and 5 bases from J, with 3 bases between. Germline-derived CDR1 and CDR2 are LNHDA and SQIVND (reference sequence). The CDR3 runs to 11 residues. Here the CDR3 DNA reads TGTGCCAGTAGTATCTTAGATACGCAGTATTTT. It codes for CASSILDTQYF.

The chain carries TRBV30 and TRBJ1-1; TRBD1 might be the D (5 bases). The V gene lost 3 bases and the J gene lost 8 bases, with 13 bases spanning the gap. The CDR3 consists of 12 residues. CDR1 and CDR2 from the germline V gene are GTSNPN and SVGIG (reference sequence). CDR3 coding DNA: TGTGCCTGGAGCGGAACAGGAGTAGAAGCTTTCTTT. This gives the protein CAWSGTGVEAFF.

In this sample, this clone turned up once. The CDR3 bases are TGCGCCAGCAGCCAAGCGCGAATGGGACAGTTGAACACTGAAGCTTTCTTT. The encoded protein is CASSQARMGQLNTEAFF. J is TRBJ1-1 and V is TRBV4-1; 7 bases line up with TRBD1. CDR3 length: 17 amino acids. The junction had 8 bases not matched to a gene; V was cut back by 1 base and J by 0 bases. Germline assignment: CDR1 MGHRA and CDR2 YSYEKL.

The rearrangement joins TRBV10-2 to TRBJ1-1; no definite D call. Trimming took off 3 bases at V and 2 bases at J, with 10 bases between the two ends. Germline CDR1 WSHSY, CDR2 SAAADI. The CDR3 totals 14 residues. The CDR3 reads CASSDPGLNTEAFF. The CDR3 coding sequence is TGCGCCAGCAGTGACCCAGGCCTCAACACTGAAGCTTTCTTT.

The chain has TRBV5-4 and TRBJ2-7, with a possible D match to TRBD1 (6 bases). The CDR3 consists of 14 residues. CDR1 and CDR2 from the germline V gene are SGHNT and YYREEE (reference sequence). Trimming removed 0 bases from V and 3 bases from J, with 10 bases in between. The CDR3 DNA is TGTGCCAGCAGCTTGGGGACAGTAAACTACGAGCAGTACTTC. Translated, it gives CASSLGTVNYEQYF.

The rearrangement uses TRBV5-4 and TRBJ2-3, with 14 bases aligning to TRBD2. The ends lost 4 bases at V and 5 bases at J; junction bases unmatched: 6. Germline V gives CDR1 SGHNT, CDR2 YYREEE (reference sequence). The CDR3 length is 16 residues. The CDR3: CASSVTSGGAEDTQYF. CDR3 DNA sequence: TGTGCCAGCAGCGTGACTAGCGGGGGGGCGGAAGATACGCAGTATTTT.

CDR3: CAISGNRAGNTIYF. DNA for the CDR3: TGTGCCATCAGCGGAAACAGAGCTGGAAACACCATATATTTT. The chain has TRBV10-3 and TRBJ1-3, with unresolved D. The CDR3 is made up of 14 amino acids. CDR1 is ENHRY, CDR2 SYGVKD, per germline. Deletions cut 6 bases from V and 2 bases from J, with 11 bases between.

V usage is TRBV7-8 and J usage is TRBJ2-5; weak D call: TRBD2 (6 bases). The germline CDR1 and CDR2 sequences are SGHVS and FQNEAQ. V was clipped by 5 bases and J by 1 base, with 11 bases between them. The CDR3 has 14 amino acids. The CDR3 bases are TGTGCCAGCAGCCCTTTAGCGGTCCAAGAGACCCAGTACTTC. Translated: CASSPLAVQETQYF.

The rearrangement uses TRBV6-1 and TRBJ1-2; D gene unclear. Germline V gives CDR1 MNHNS, CDR2 SASEGT. CDR3 length equals 15 residues. V shed 8 bases and J shed 8 bases, with 24 bases lying between them. This CDR3 is CASATSGGQARGYTF. In DNA, the CDR3 is TGTGCCAGCGCCACGTCGGGAGGGCAGGCTCGGGGCTACACCTTC.

This CDR3 reads CASSGNRDGYGYTF. The CDR3 DNA follows: TGTGCCAGCAGCGGGAACAGGGACGGGTATGGCTACACCTTC. The V gene is TRBV11-2, the J gene TRBJ1-2, with a possible D match to TRBD1 (6 bases). CDR1 SGHAT and CDR2 FQNNGV come from the germline V gene. Trimming stripped 5 bases from V and 5 bases from J, with 15 bases between. The CDR3 loop spans 14 amino acids. The variable domain in full, completed from reference TRBV11-2 and TRBJ1-2, reads EAGVAQSPRYKIIEKRQSVAFWCNPISGHATLYWYQQILGQGPKLLIQFQNNGVVDDSQLPKDRFSAERLKGVDSTLKIQPAKLEDSAVYLCASSGNRDGYGYTFGSGTRLTVV.

V and J are TRBV7-2 and TRBJ1-4, with D tentatively TRBD1 (5 bases). The CDR3 loop spans 14 amino acids. Germline CDR1 is SGHTA and CDR2 is FQGNSA. The ends were cut back, 1 base at V and 6 bases at J, with 9 bases in the middle. CDR3 sequence: CASSLDQGHEKLFF. CDR3 in DNA: TGTGCCAGCAGCTTAGATCAGGGCCATGAAAAACTGTTTTTT.